These 22 T cell receptor beta chains were all obtained from the same sample, sequenced in a study of blood T cell repertoires in COVID-19. Repertoires were generated with immunoSEQ multiplex PCR, while TCRdb's copy carries only in-frame clones and drops some. This sample has approximately 250,000 clones; approximately 84% occur once, and the top ten carry 4% to 4.5%. Specimen: peripheral blood. The source of these receptors is a man between 45 and 60 years old with acute or convalescent COVID-19.

The rearrangement links TRBV7-3 to TRBJ1-6; 9 bases are shared with TRBD1. The CDR3 is 14 amino acids. The V gene's germline CDR1 is SGHTA and CDR2 FQGTGA. V gave up 5 bases and J gave up 10 bases; unmatched junction bases: 6. The CDR3 nucleotides read TGTGCCAGCAGCCGGGGACAGGGAGGGTCACCCCTCCACTTT. Translating gives CASSRGQGGSPLHF.

The chain employs TRBV27 and TRBJ1-6; D unclear. Trimming removed 7 bases from V and 2 bases from J, with 15 bases in between. CDR1 and CDR2 from the germline V gene are MNHEY and SMNVEV (reference sequence). The CDR3 spans 16 residues. CDR3 in DNA: TGTGCCAGCACCCCTCGGGGAGCCCCCTATAATTCACCCCTCCACTTT. Protein: CASTPRGAPYNSPLHF.

The chain employs TRBV3-1 (or the pseudogene TRBV3-2) and TRBJ2-3; D perhaps matches TRBD2 (5 bases). The length of the CDR3 is 16 residues. Germline V gives CDR1 LGHDT, CDR2 YNNKEL (reference sequence). Trimming shortened V by 4 bases and J by 0 bases, and 14 bases separated the two germline ends. CDR3 residues: CASSPPGSLSTDTQYF. The DNA of the CDR3 is TGTGCCAGCAGCCCCCCGGGGTCTCTAAGCACAGATACGCAGTATTTT.

J is TRBJ1-3 and V is TRBV12-3 or TRBV12-4; no reliable D call. CDR3 length equals 13 residues. V was pared by 6 bases and J by 4 bases, with 10 bases between. In nucleotides, the CDR3 is TGTGCCAGCAGCCCAGACTGGGGAAACACCATATATTTT. Translation: CASSPDWGNTIYF.

The chain has TRBV7-2 and TRBJ1-1, with TRBD1 identical over 7 bases. Germline CDR1 is SGHTA and CDR2 is FQGNSA. V lost 5 bases and J lost 1; bases outside the gene matches: 7. The CDR3 length is 15 residues. The chain's CDR3 is CASSRKTGSNTEAFF. CDR3 sequence (DNA): TGTGCCAGCAGCCGCAAGACAGGGTCGAACACTGAAGCTTTCTTT.

The chain uses TRBV10-2 and TRBJ2-7; 10 nucleotides agree with TRBD2. The CDR3 totals 15 residues. Germline V gene lookup returns CDR1 WSHSY and CDR2 SAAADI. The trim removed 5 bases at V and 4 bases at J, leaving 8 bases unmatched. CDR3 DNA sequence: TGCGCCAGCAGTATCCGAGCGGGAGGGCCTTACGAGCAGTACTTC. Protein: CASSIRAGGPYEQYF.

The chain combines TRBV24-1 with TRBJ2-3; 7 bases agree with TRBD2. V lost 4 bases, J lost 8 bases, and 8 bases stayed unmatched. The CDR3 has 14 residues. Germline lookup yields CDR1 KGHDR and CDR2 SFDVKD. The CDR3 DNA reads TGTGCCACCAGTGACCCTAGCGGTTCAGGTACGCAGTATTTT. Translation gives CATSDPSGSGTQYF.

The chain combines TRBV9 with TRBJ1-3; a possible D gene is TRBD1 (5 bases). The V gene lost 2 bases and the J gene lost 5 bases, with 11 bases spanning the gap. The CDR3 length is 14 residues. Germline V gene data show CDR1 as SGDLS and CDR2 as YYNGEE. In DNA form, the CDR3 reads TGTGCCAGCAGCGTGGTAGGGGAAAGAAACACCATATATTTT. Protein sequence: CASSVVGERNTIYF.

This clone has only a few counts. The gene calls are TRBV12-3 or TRBV12-4 and TRBJ1-2, with D unclear. V lost 6 bases and J 8 bases, leaving 16 bases between the germline ends. The CDR3 length is 13 residues. In DNA, the CDR3 is TGTGCCAGCAGGGTTGCGGTATCGCGGGGCTACACCTTC. Amino acids: CASRVAVSRGYTF.

The chain carries TRBV11-2 and TRBJ2-5; 8 bases are shared with TRBD1. CDR1 is SGHAT and CDR2 is FQNNGV in the germline V gene. There are 14 residues in the CDR3. V was clipped by 5 bases and J by 4 bases; unmatched bases: 6. The CDR3 protein is CASSADRGPETQYF. For the CDR3, the DNA is TGTGCCAGCAGCGCAGACAGGGGACCAGAGACCCAGTACTTC.

The rearrangement joins TRBV6-6 to TRBJ1-1; 9 bases are shared with TRBD1. This CDR3 comprises 13 residues. Germline CDR1 MNHNY, CDR2 SVGAGI (reference sequence). Losses at the gene ends were 6 bases for V and 5 bases for J; bases not matched to a gene: 4. CDR3 in amino acids: CASSRQGETEAFF. In DNA form, the CDR3 reads TGTGCCAGCAGCCGACAGGGGGAGACTGAAGCTTTCTTT.

Regarding this clone: In the same sample, other DNA sequences code for this CDR3. The chain employs TRBV10-3 and TRBJ1-5; 7 positions agree with TRBD1. This CDR3 has 14 residues. Germline V gene lookup returns CDR1 ENHRY and CDR2 SYGVKD. The J segment lost 5 bases and the V segment lost 6 bases, leaving 7 bases of the junction unmatched. CDR3 in amino acids: CAISRTGLDQPQHF. The CDR3 bases are TGTGCCATCAGCCGGACAGGACTGGATCAGCCCCAGCATTTT.

V and J are TRBV28 and TRBJ2-7, with 8 bases fitting TRBD2. The germline V gene encodes CDR1 MDHEN and CDR2 SYDVKM. The CDR3 spans 14 residues. V was pared by 3 bases and J by 5 bases, with 6 bases of the junction left unmatched. The CDR3 loop reads CASSLLAGTHEQYF. DNA of the CDR3: TGTGCCAGCAGTTTGCTAGCGGGTACCCACGAGCAGTACTTC. The whole variable domain, filled in from reference TRBV28 and TRBJ2-7, reads DVKVTQSSRYLVKRTGEKVFLECVQDMDHENMFWYRQDPGLGLRLIYFSYDVKMKEKGDIPEGYSVSREKKERFSLILESASTNQTSMYLCASSLLAGTHEQYFGPGTRLTVT.

The chain combines TRBV19 with TRBJ2-1, with D perhaps matching TRBD2 (6 bases). Germline values: CDR1 LNHDA, CDR2 SQIVND (reference sequence). The V end lost 2 bases, the J end lost 9 bases, and 14 bases lay between the germline ends. CDR3 length: 14 amino acids. The CDR3 spells CASSISRGVSEQFF. CDR3 DNA: TGTGCCAGTAGTATATCCCGCGGGGTGAGTGAGCAGTTCTTC.

This rearrangement joins TRBV5-5 to TRBJ1-1; D gene uncertain. The germline V gene has CDR1 SGHKS and CDR2 YYEKEE (reference sequence). V was cut by 0 bases and J by 1 base, with 4 bases left in between. This CDR3 is built from 13 residues. CDR3 nucleotide sequence: TGTGCCAGCAGCTTGGGGGCGAACACTGAAGCTTTCTTT. Protein: CASSLGANTEAFF.

CDR3 residues: CSAIKGNNEKLFF. In DNA form, the CDR3 reads TGCAGCGCGATAAAGGGGAACAATGAAAAACTGTTTTTT. V is TRBV29-1 and J is TRBJ1-4; D may be TRBD1 (5 bases). V was pared by 7 bases and J by 5 bases, with 14 bases between. This CDR3 has 13 residues. Per germline, CDR1 SQVTM and CDR2 ANQGSEA. The full variable domain, its missing parts supplied by reference TRBV29-1 and TRBJ1-4, is SAVISQKPSRDICQRGTSLTIQCQVDSQVTMMFWYRQQPGQSLTLIATANQGSEATYESGFVIDKFPISRPNLTFSTLTVSNMSPEDSSIYLCSAIKGNNEKLFFGSGTQLSVL.

Concerning this clone itself: The junction departs from germline at one end; a sequencing error may be responsible. The V call is TRBV11-2, the J call TRBJ2-7; the D gene is possibly TRBD1 (5 bases). CDR3 length equals 11 residues. CDR1 SGHAT and CDR2 FQNNGV come from the germline V gene. Here the CDR3 reads CASSLTDTINF. For the CDR3, the DNA is TGTGCCAGCAGCTTAACGGACACCATAAACTTC.

The chain employs TRBV4-1 and TRBJ2-1, with 16 bases fitting TRBD2. Per the germline V gene, CDR1 is MGHRA and CDR2 is YSYEKL. This CDR3 has 16 amino acids. Trimming removed 6 bases from V and 7 bases from J; junction bases left unmatched: 6. The CDR3: CASRPPGLAGGNEQFF. The DNA for the CDR3 is TGCGCCAGCAGGCCACCGGGACTAGCGGGGGGGAATGAGCAGTTCTTC.

The table lists this clone with a count of one. The V and J genes are TRBV19 and TRBJ2-1; 10 bases fit TRBD2. The CDR3 length is 19 residues. The V gene end was trimmed by 10 bases and the J gene end by 0 bases; junction bases not matched to a gene: 18. The germline V gene encodes CDR1 LNHDA and CDR2 SQIVND (reference sequence). The CDR3 DNA follows: TGTGCCACCCTCAAAGGGTCCGGACTAGCGGTGAGCTCCTACAATGAGCAGTTCTTC. The encoded protein is CATLKGSGLAVSSYNEQFF. The complete variable domain, with remaining parts taken from reference TRBV19 and TRBJ2-1, reads DGGITQSPKYLFRKEGQNVTLSCEQNLNHDAMYWYRQDPGQGLRLIYYSQIVNDFQKGDIAEGYSVSREKKESFPLTVTSAQKNPTAFYLCATLKGSGLAVSSYNEQFFGPGTRLTVL.

V gene TRBV12-3 or TRBV12-4 combines with J gene TRBJ1-1; weak D call: TRBD1 (6 bases). V was cut by 6 bases and J by 4 bases, with 9 bases left in between. CDR3 size: 12 residues. The CDR3 spells CASRLGATEAFF. The DNA for the CDR3 is TGTGCCAGCAGGCTGGGGGCCACTGAAGCTTTCTTT.

The rearrangement links TRBV28 to TRBJ1-5; D is unclear. Germline CDR1 reads MDHEN; CDR2 reads SYDVKM. Trimming took 3 bases from V and 4 from J, leaving 13 bases between them. The CDR3 spans 15 residues. CDR3 residues: CASSFHRDRNQPQHF. The CDR3 DNA follows: TGTGCCAGCAGTTTTCACAGAGACCGGAATCAGCCCCAGCATTTT.

The rearrangement joins TRBV3-1 (or the pseudogene TRBV3-2) to TRBJ1-3; TRBD1 aligns across 9 bases. V lost 1 base and J lost 0; bases outside the gene matches: 7. This CDR3 has 18 residues. The germline CDR1 and CDR2 sequences are LGHDT and YNNKEL (reference sequence). CDR3 bases: TGTGCCAGCAGCCAAGTCATTGGGACAGGGTTCTCTGGAAACACCATATATTTT. This gives the protein CASSQVIGTGFSGNTIYF.